The T cell receptor (beta chain) described here comes from a study of blood T cells in healthy people across ages. Through a sample-barcoded 5' primer and a J-beta primer mix, a second PCR was run for roughly 6 to 12 cycles. TCRdb redid the calling of the 5' RACE reads with MiXCR, one entry per CDR3 protein. This sample has about 800,000 distinct CDR3 sequences, with 58% found just once. V lost 7 bases to trimming and J lost 0 bases, with 19 bases between them. There are 16 residues in the CDR3. Germline V gene data show CDR1 as SGHTA and CDR2 as FQGNSA. Sequenced material: blood. This sequence joins TRBV7-2 and TRBJ2-7; D might be TRBD1 (5 bases). This TCR was recovered from a man aged 25-40 years in good health. CDR3 in amino acids: CASNSPIARVSYEQYF. CDR3 coding DNA: TGTGCCAGCAACTCACCGATAGCCAGGGTCTCCTACGAGCAGTACTTC.